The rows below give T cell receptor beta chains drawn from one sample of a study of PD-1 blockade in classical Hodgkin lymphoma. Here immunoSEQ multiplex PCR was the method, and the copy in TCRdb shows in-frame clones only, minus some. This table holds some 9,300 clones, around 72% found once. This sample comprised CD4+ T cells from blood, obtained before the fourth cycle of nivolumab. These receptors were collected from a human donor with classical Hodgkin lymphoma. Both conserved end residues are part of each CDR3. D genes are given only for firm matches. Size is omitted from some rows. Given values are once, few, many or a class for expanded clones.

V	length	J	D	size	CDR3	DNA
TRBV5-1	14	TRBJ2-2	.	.	CASSLASGLGELFF	TGCGCCAGCAGCTTGGCCTCGGGGCTCGGGGAGCTGTTTTTT
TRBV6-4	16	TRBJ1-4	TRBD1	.	CARISGGASTNEKLFF	TGTGCCAGAATTTCAGGGGGAGCCTCAACTAATGAAAAACTGTTTTTT
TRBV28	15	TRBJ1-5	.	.	CASSLGGGGNQPQHF	TGTGCCAGCAGTTTAGGGGGGGGAGGCAATCAGCCCCAGCATTTT
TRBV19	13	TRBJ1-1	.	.	CASSISGYTEAFF	TGTGCCAGTAGTATTTCAGGGTACACTGAAGCTTTCTTT
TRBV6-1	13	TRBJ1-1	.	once	CASSGRVGTEAFF	TGTGCCAGCAGTGGCAGGGTGGGCACTGAAGCTTTCTTT
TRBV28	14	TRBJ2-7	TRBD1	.	CASSRDSTSYEQYF	TGTGCCAGCAGTAGGGACAGTACCTCCTACGAGCAGTACTTC
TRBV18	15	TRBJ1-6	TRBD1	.	CASSPLTGGNSPLHF	TGTGCCAGCTCACCTCTTACAGGGGGCAATTCACCCCTCCACTTT
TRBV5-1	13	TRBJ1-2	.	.	CASSLAGYYGYTF	TGCGCCAGCAGCCTCGCAGGGTACTATGGCTACACCTTC
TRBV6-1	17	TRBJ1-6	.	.	CASSEGQPSSYNSPLHF	TGTGCCAGCAGTGAAGGACAGCCTAGCTCCTATAATTCACCCCTCCACTTT
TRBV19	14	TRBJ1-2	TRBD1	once	CASQDRGELYGYTF	TGTGCCAGCCAGGACAGGGGAGAGCTCTATGGCTACACCTTC
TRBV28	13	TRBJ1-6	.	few	CACGVEYNSPLHF	TGTGCCTGCGGGGTGGAGTATAATTCACCCCTCCACTTT
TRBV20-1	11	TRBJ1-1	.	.	CSAHNARSAFF	TGCAGTGCTCATAACGCTCGGTCGGCTTTCTTT
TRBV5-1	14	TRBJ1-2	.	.	CASSLEPPNYGYTF	TGCGCCAGCAGCTTAGAGCCACCTAACTATGGCTACACCTTC
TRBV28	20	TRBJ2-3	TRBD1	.	CASSLVWDRVNARATDTQYF	TGTGCCAGCAGTTTAGTATGGGACAGGGTGAACGCTAGGGCCACAGATACGCAGTATTTT
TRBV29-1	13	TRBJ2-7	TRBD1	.	CSVERDRGSEQYF	TGCAGCGTGGAGCGGGACAGGGGTAGCGAGCAGTACTTC
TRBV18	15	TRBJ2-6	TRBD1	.	CASYPQGRGANVLTF	TGTGCCAGCTACCCACAGGGGCGCGGGGCCAACGTCCTGACTTTC
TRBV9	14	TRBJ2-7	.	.	CASNQQGGSYEQYF	TGTGCCAGCAACCAACAGGGAGGGTCCTACGAGCAGTACTTC
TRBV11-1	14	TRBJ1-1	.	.	CASKKPGLHTEAFF	TGTGCCAGCAAGAAGCCGGGACTTCACACTGAAGCTTTCTTT
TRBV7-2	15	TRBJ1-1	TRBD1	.	CASSLETGGNTEAFF	TGTGCCAGCAGCTTGGAGACAGGGGGGAACACTGAAGCTTTCTTT
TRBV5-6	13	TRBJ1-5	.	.	CASSLGPDQPQHF	TGTGCCAGCAGCTTGGGTCCGGATCAGCCCCAGCATTTT
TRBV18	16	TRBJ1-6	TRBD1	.	CASSPNGQGASSPLHF	TGTGCCAGCTCACCAAACGGTCAGGGGGCTAGTTCACCCCTCCACTTT